This passage covers 27 T cell receptor beta chains from one sample sequenced in a study of T cell repertoires in cytomegalovirus infection. Each CDR3 protein gets one entry after TCRdb re-called the reads with MiXCR. The table records some 680,000 distinct CDR3 sequences, 35% of them present only once. Sample: PBMCs. Receptors were obtained from a human donor in good health (CMV status not recorded). Some clones in this sample may be carry-over from other donors' samples.

This clonotype was seen ten or more times. The V call is TRBV7-9, the J call TRBJ2-3, with 10 bases that match TRBD1. This CDR3 is 14 amino acids long. Germline lookup yields CDR1 SEHNR and CDR2 FQNEAQ (reference sequence). The V segment lost 5 bases and the J segment 6 bases; nucleotides outside the gene matches: 5. The chain's CDR3 is CASSDRGRMDTQYF. In DNA, the CDR3 is TGTGCCAGCAGCGACAGGGGGCGAATGGATACGCAGTATTTT. Full variable domain (remainder filled in from reference TRBV7-9 and TRBJ2-3): DTGVSQNPRHKITKRGQNVTFRCDPISEHNRLYWYRQTLGQGPEFLTYFQNEAQLEKSRLLSDRFSAERPKGSFSTLEIQRTEQGDSAMYLCASSDRGRMDTQYFGPGTRLTVL.

V and J are TRBV25-1 and TRBJ2-5; perhaps TRBD2 as D (6 bases). CDR1 and CDR2 (germline): MGHDK, SYGVNS. The CDR3 consists of 15 residues. V was cut by 2 bases and J by 5 bases, with 15 bases left in between. The CDR3 DNA reads TGTGCCAGCAGTGAAATTTATAGGAGCGGGGAGACCCAGTACTTC. Translation gives CASSEIYRSGETQYF.

This clonotype was seen repeatedly, ten times or more. J is TRBJ1-1 and V is TRBV7-2; D unresolved. Germline-derived CDR1 and CDR2 are SGHTA and FQGNSA. V lost 1 base and J 1 base, leaving 10 bases between the germline ends. The CDR3 totals 15 residues. The DNA of the CDR3 is TGTGCCAGCAGCTTAGGATTTAACACGAACACTGAAGCTTTCTTT. Protein product: CASSLGFNTNTEAFF. The full variable domain, its missing parts supplied by reference TRBV7-2 and TRBJ1-1, is GAGVSQSPSNKVTEKGKDVELRCDPISGHTALYWYRQSLGQGLEFLIYFQGNSAPDKSGLPSDRFSAERTGGSVSTLTIQRTQQEDSAVYLCASSLGFNTNTEAFFGQGTRLTVV.

As regards this clonotype: A much larger clone sits a single nucleotide away, making a read error possible. The CDR3 does not end in the conserved phenylalanine or tryptophan, so this is likely a read error. The chain links TRBV7-2 to TRBJ2-2; no clear D. V lost 2 bases and J 3 bases, leaving 10 bases between the germline ends. The germline gives CDR1 SGHTA, CDR2 FQGNSA. The CDR3 totals 15 residues. CDR3 nucleotide sequence: TGTGCCAGCAGCTTATCCAGCAGATACACCGGGGAGCTGTTTTTG. It specifies CASSLSSRYTGELFL.

The table lists this clonotype with a few counts. The V gene is TRBV2, the J gene TRBJ2-2; the match to TRBD2 covers 13 bases. There are 17 residues in the CDR3. The V gene's germline CDR1 is SNHLY and CDR2 FYNNEI. Losses at the gene ends were 9 bases for V and 4 bases for J; bases not matched to a gene: 11. CDR3 residues: CARSTSGRIGSTGELFF. In DNA form, the CDR3 reads TGTGCCAGGTCGACTAGCGGGAGGATCGGGAGCACCGGGGAGCTGTTTTTT. The full variable domain, with the rest looked up from reference TRBV2 and TRBJ2-2, is EPEVTQTPSHQVTQMGQEVILRCVPISNHLYFYWYRQILGQKVEFLVSFYNNEISEKSEIFDDQFSVERPDGSNFTLKIRSTKLEDSAMYFCARSTSGRIGSTGELFFGEGSRLTVL.

This clonotype was seen a few times. This sequence joins TRBV6-8 and TRBJ2-3, with 14 bases lining up with TRBD2. This CDR3 is built from 18 residues. V lost 5 bases to trimming and J lost 3 bases; unmatched junction nucleotides: 10. The germline V gene encodes CDR1 MNHGY and CDR2 SAAAGT. CDR3 residues: CASSVSWTSGRKTDTQYF. The CDR3 nucleotides are TGTGCCAGCAGTGTCAGTTGGACTAGCGGGAGGAAGACAGATACGCAGTATTTT.

The rearrangement links TRBV7-9 to TRBJ1-2, with TRBD1 matching 11 bases. This CDR3 contains 14 residues. V dropped 8 bases and J dropped 5; count of bases not matched to a gene: 7. CDR1 and CDR2 (germline): SEHNR, FQNEAQ (reference sequence). CDR3: CASVGDRGLYGYTF. In DNA form, the CDR3 reads TGTGCCAGCGTCGGGGACAGGGGGTTATATGGCTACACCTTC. The full variable domain, completed using reference TRBV7-9 and TRBJ1-2, is DTGVSQNPRHKITKRGQNVTFRCDPISEHNRLYWYRQTLGQGPEFLTYFQNEAQLEKSRLLSDRFSAERPKGSFSTLEIQRTEQGDSAMYLCASVGDRGLYGYTFGSGTRLTVV.

This chain joins TRBV29-1 and TRBJ1-1; D might be TRBD1 (6 bases). The ends were cut back, 5 bases at V and 3 bases at J, with 19 bases in the middle. Germline CDR1 reads SQVTM; CDR2 reads ANQGSEA. The CDR3 runs 15 residues. The DNA for the CDR3 is TGCAGCGTTCCCTCATGGGGGCGGGCTGACACTGAAGCTTTCTTT. Translation gives CSVPSWGRADTEAFF.

V and J are TRBV27 and TRBJ1-5, with TRBD1 matching over 10 bases. The V and J ends lost 4 bases and 5 bases, in that order; junction bases with no gene match: 2. This CDR3 has 14 residues. Germline CDR1 MNHEY, CDR2 SMNVEV (reference sequence). For the CDR3, the DNA is TGTGCCAGCAGTTACGGGACAGGGGATCAGCCCCAGCATTTT. Translating it yields CASSYGTGDQPQHF.

With regard to this clonotype: The CDR3 end shows no conserved phenylalanine or tryptophan, and so a read error is likely. The J gene is TRBJ2-7, the V gene TRBV7-2; D remains ambiguous. The CDR3 covers 12 residues. Trimming shortened V by 8 bases and J by 3 bases, and 11 bases separated the two germline ends. The germline V gene has CDR1 SGHTA and CDR2 FQGNSA. The chain's CDR3 is CASGQSRYEQYL. The CDR3 coding sequence is TGTGCCAGCGGGCAGTCGCGCTACGAGCAGTACTTA.

This clonotype showed up many times. The chain is built from TRBV12-3 or TRBV12-4 and TRBJ1-1; tentative D call: TRBD1 (6 bases). The length of the CDR3 is 13 residues. Trimming cost V 5 bases and J 2 bases, with 9 bases left between them. CDR3 bases: TGTGCCAGCAGTGGAGGGGGAAACACTGAAGCTTTCTTT. Its protein product is CASSGGGNTEAFF.

Notes on this clonotype: An end of the junction does not agree with germline; a read error may underlie this. The J gene is TRBJ1-6, the V gene TRBV20-1; D possibly corresponds to TRBD1 (5 bases). CDR3 length: 16 amino acids. Germline values: CDR1 DFQATT, CDR2 SNEGSKA (reference sequence). CDR3 DNA sequence: TGCAGTGCTAGAAGGGACCGGAGCTCCTATAATTCACCCCTCTACTTT. Translation: CSARRDRSSYNSPLYF.

This sequence joins TRBV24-1 and TRBJ1-2; the match to TRBD1 covers 9 bases. After removal of 3 bases from V and 3 bases from J, the junction contained 4 bases not matched to a gene. CDR1 is KGHDR, CDR2 SFDVKD, per germline. CDR3 size: 15 residues. The CDR3 here is CATSDPGQGDYGYTF. CDR3 coding DNA: TGTGCCACCAGTGATCCGGGACAGGGCGACTATGGCTACACCTTC.

This clonotype was seen at least ten times. This chain uses TRBV28 with TRBJ1-1, with TRBD1 as a possible D gene (6 bases). The CDR3 sequence is 13 residues long. The V end was cut by 3 bases, the J end by 8 bases, with 13 bases between. Germline CDR1 reads MDHEN; CDR2 reads SYDVKM. The CDR3 sequence is CASSLVPDSEAFF. The CDR3 DNA reads TGTGCCAGCAGTTTGGTCCCGGACAGCGAAGCTTTCTTT.

The chain employs TRBV11-3 and TRBJ1-1; D unclear. Trimming pared 5 bases from V and 5 bases from J, leaving 12 bases between. Germline V lookup: CDR1 SGHNT, CDR2 YENEEA. The CDR3 is 13 amino acids. The CDR3 loop is CASSKTRMTEAFF. CDR3 in DNA: TGTGCCAGCAGCAAGACAAGGATGACTGAAGCTTTCTTT. Based on the CDR3 plus reference TRBV11-3 and TRBJ1-1, the full variable domain is EAGVVQSPRYKIIEKKQPVAFWCNPISGHNTLYWYLQNLGQGPELLIRYENEEAVDDSQLPKDRFSAERLKGVDSTLKIQPAELGDSAVYLCASSKTRMTEAFFGQGTRLTVV.

This clonotype was counted between two and nine times. A junction end diverges from the germline sequence, so it may reflect a read error. V is TRBV7-2 and J is TRBJ2-7, with unresolved D. The CDR3 contains 12 residues. CDR1 is SGHTA, CDR2 FQGNSA, per germline. The CDR3 nucleotides read TGTGCCAGCAGCTTAGACTCCAACGAGCAGTACTTC. Translating it yields CASSLDSNEQYF.

On this clonotype itself: The junction and the germline gene differ at one end; a read error may be behind it. The rearrangement joins TRBV10-3 to TRBJ2-2; perhaps TRBD2 as D (5 bases). There are 14 residues in the CDR3. The germline gives CDR1 ENHRY, CDR2 SYGVKD. CDR3 nucleotides: TGTGCCATCAGAAGCGGATCGAACATCGGGGAGCTGTTCTTT. Its translation: CAIRSGSNIGELFF.

This clonotype showed up just a few times. This chain links TRBV12-3 or TRBV12-4 with TRBJ1-5; TRBD1 matches 11 bases. The V gene end was trimmed by 5 bases and the J gene end by 6 bases; junction bases not matched to a gene: 6. This CDR3 has 15 amino acids. CDR3 region: CASSAGTGGSQPQHF. In nucleotides, the CDR3 is TGTGCCAGCAGTGCTGGGACAGGGGGTAGTCAGCCCCAGCATTTT.

As to this clonotype: Mismatch with germline at one junction end may stem from a read error. The chain links TRBV11-1 to TRBJ1-6; TRBD1 matches 8 bases. Germline V CDR1 and CDR2: SGHAT, FQDESV (reference sequence). The CDR3 loop spans 14 amino acids. The CDR3 here is CASSRGQDNSPLPF. CDR3 coding DNA: TGTGCCAGCAGCCGGGGACAGGATAATTCACCCCTCCCCTTT.

This clonotype turned up a few times. Here the CDR3 DNA reads TGTGCCAGTAACTCCAGGACTGGGAGAAGCGGTCAGCCCCAGCATTTT. It translates to CASNSRTGRSGQPQHF. The chain carries TRBV19 and TRBJ1-5; D is unresolved. Between the trimmed V and J ends, which lost 7 bases and 6 bases, there was a span of 22 bases. This CDR3 contains 16 residues. CDR1 and CDR2 from the germline V gene are LNHDA and SQIVND (reference sequence).

A note on this clonotype: A read error may produce the germline difference seen at one junction end. This chain connects TRBV6-5 to TRBJ2-2; D is uncertain. Germline V gene data show CDR1 as MNHEY and CDR2 as SVGAGI. CDR3 size: 12 residues. CDR3 sequence: CSSCKTTGELFF. In nucleotides, the CDR3 is TGTTCCAGCTGTAAGACCACCGGGGAGCTGTTTTTT.

This rearrangement joins TRBV29-1 to TRBJ2-7, with 10 bases that match TRBD1. V was pared by 5 bases and J by 3 bases, with 10 bases of the junction left unmatched. This CDR3 is built from 15 residues. Germline V gives CDR1 SQVTM, CDR2 ANQGSEA. CDR3 sequence (DNA): TGCAGCGTTCAAAAGGGACAGGGGTTAATCTACGAGCAGTACTTC. As protein: CSVQKGQGLIYEQYF.

This clonotype was observed a handful of times. The rearrangement links TRBV7-6 to TRBJ2-5; D gene ambiguous. The CDR3 contains 13 residues. Trimming pared 8 bases from V and 5 bases from J, leaving 15 bases between. The germline V gene has CDR1 SGHVS and CDR2 FNYEAQ. For the CDR3, the DNA is TGTGCCAGCGGGAAGATCGATGTCGAGACCCAGTACTTC. Residues: CASGKIDVETQYF. The whole variable domain, remainder taken from reference TRBV7-6 and TRBJ2-5, is GAGVSQSPRYKVTKRGQDVALRCDPISGHVSLYWYRQALGQGPEFLTYFNYEAQQDKSGLPNDRFSAERPEGSISTLTIQRTEQRDSAMYRCASGKIDVETQYFGPGTRLLVL.

In its sample, this clonotype was seen a few times. The chain employs TRBV6-1 and TRBJ1-2; 8 nucleotides match TRBD1. Germline V gene sequence: CDR1 MNHNS, CDR2 SASEGT. The CDR3 covers 14 residues. With 11 bases clipped from V and 4 bases from J, the junction kept 12 bases outside the gene matches. The CDR3 region is CAGRDRTYLYGYTF. The CDR3 nucleotides are TGTGCCGGCCGGGACAGGACATACCTCTATGGCTACACCTTC.

This clonotype has a count of ten or more. The rearrangement joins TRBV28 to TRBJ1-5; D is perhaps TRBD1 (5 bases). CDR1 and CDR2 (germline): MDHEN, SYDVKM. V was cut by 5 bases and J by 11 bases, with 13 bases left in between. This CDR3 contains 12 residues. CDR3 sequence: CASSTGLQSQHF. CDR3 coding DNA: TGTGCCAGCAGTACAGGACTCCAATCCCAGCATTTT.

This chain uses TRBV20-1 with TRBJ2-1; a weak D match, TRBD2 (5 bases). CDR3 size: 12 residues. Trimming took 1 base from V and 14 from J, leaving 15 bases between them. Germline CDR1 and CDR2: DFQATT and SNEGSKA (reference sequence). Here the CDR3 DNA reads TGCAGTGCTAGAGTTGCGGGCCGAGAGAAGTTCTTC. Translated, it gives CSARVAGREKFF.

The V gene is TRBV6-1, the J gene TRBJ2-5; TRBD2 agrees at 9 bases. The ends lost 6 bases at V and 5 bases at J; junction bases unmatched: 4. The CDR3 has 13 residues. Per germline, CDR1 MNHNS and CDR2 SASEGT. The CDR3 region has the DNA TGTGCCAGCAGAGCGGGAGGCTGGGAGACCCAGTACTTC. It codes for CASRAGGWETQYF.